What follows describes a single TCR beta chain. The antigen remains undetermined. The V gene lost 4 bases and the J gene lost 12 bases, with 21 bases spanning the gap. Germline V CDR1 and CDR2: SGHTA, FQGNSA. This CDR3 spans 15 amino acids. This sample was taken from a study of T cell responses to AZD1222 COVID-19 vaccine. The study, taken as a whole, reports: Clonal diversity may have been underestimated in mostly white British donors. Rises in breadth and depth of Spike-specific TCRs came after two AZD1222 doses. Targeting of unmutated variant regions was reportedly seen in nearly half of spike-specific TCRs.

Libraries were prepared by immunoSEQ multiplex PCR; TCRdb keeps only in-frame clonotypes and omits some of them. This repertoire shows about 110,000 clones, nearly 90% found once; its top ten account for around 3.2%. Sample: peripheral blood, taken on day 0 of AZD1222 vaccination. The TCR originated in an adult in good health. V is TRBV7-2 and J is TRBJ1-4, with D maybe TRBD1 (6 bases). The CDR3 nucleotides are TGTGCCAGCAGCTCGAATCCACTACAGGGAGTTGAACTGTTTTTT. It yields the protein CASSSNPLQGVELFF. The full variable domain, its missing parts supplied by reference TRBV7-2 and TRBJ1-4, is GAGVSQSPSNKVTEKGKDVELRCDPISGHTALYWYRQSLGQGLEFLIYFQGNSAPDKSGLPSDRFSAERTGGSVSTLTIQRTQQEDSAVYLCASSSNPLQGVELFFGSGTQLSVL.